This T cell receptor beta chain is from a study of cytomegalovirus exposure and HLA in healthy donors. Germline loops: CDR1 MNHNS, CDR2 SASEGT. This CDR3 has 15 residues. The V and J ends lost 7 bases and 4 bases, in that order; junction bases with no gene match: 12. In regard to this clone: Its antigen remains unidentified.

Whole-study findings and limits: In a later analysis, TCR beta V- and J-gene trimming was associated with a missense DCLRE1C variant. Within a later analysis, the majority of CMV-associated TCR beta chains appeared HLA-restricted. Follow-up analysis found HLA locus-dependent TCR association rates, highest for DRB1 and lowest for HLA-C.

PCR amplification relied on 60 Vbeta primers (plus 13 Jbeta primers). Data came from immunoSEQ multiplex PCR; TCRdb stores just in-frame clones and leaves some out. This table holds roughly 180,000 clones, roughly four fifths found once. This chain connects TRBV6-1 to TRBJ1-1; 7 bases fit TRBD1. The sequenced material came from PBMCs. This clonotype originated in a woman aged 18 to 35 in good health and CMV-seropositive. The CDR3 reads CASKKDRRAGTEAFF. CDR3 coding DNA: TGTGCCAGCAAAAAGGACAGGCGGGCGGGCACTGAAGCTTTCTTT.